The clone carrying this T cell receptor (beta chain) was detected only a few times. Antigen unknown. The data are from a study of T cells in Graves' hyperthyroidism and ophthalmopathy. Study context: At initial diagnosis, before any treatment had begun, peripheral blood was obtained. Findings of the study overall: Ophthalmopathy was separated from stable hyperthyroidism by a 13 V-J model. Blood samples included most of the expanded thyroid clonotypes exceeding 0.001.

Aged 18 to 65, the patients had hyperthyroidism that was newly diagnosed and had lasted under 2 months. The CDR3 regions of TCR beta were amplified from RNA transcripts. The study used the HTBI primer set for a first-round RT-PCR of the TCR CDR3. TCRdb called the multiplex PCR reads again in MiXCR, with one record for every CDR3 protein. The sample records 550,000 to 800,000 distinct CDR3 sequences, around 15% being singletons. The trim removed 4 bases at V and 0 bases at J, leaving 9 bases unmatched. Germline lookup yields CDR1 MNHNS and CDR2 SASEGT. The CDR3 is 17 amino acids. The sequenced sample consisted of blood. This TCR was sampled from a man between 18 and 29 years old with Graves' hyperthyroidism. The chain links TRBV6-1 to TRBJ2-4, with TRBD1 matching over 7 bases. The CDR3 sequence: CASSGGPGQLAKNIQYF. The DNA of the CDR3 is TGTGCCAGCAGTGGGGGGCCGGGACAGTTAGCCAAAAACATTCAGTACTTC.